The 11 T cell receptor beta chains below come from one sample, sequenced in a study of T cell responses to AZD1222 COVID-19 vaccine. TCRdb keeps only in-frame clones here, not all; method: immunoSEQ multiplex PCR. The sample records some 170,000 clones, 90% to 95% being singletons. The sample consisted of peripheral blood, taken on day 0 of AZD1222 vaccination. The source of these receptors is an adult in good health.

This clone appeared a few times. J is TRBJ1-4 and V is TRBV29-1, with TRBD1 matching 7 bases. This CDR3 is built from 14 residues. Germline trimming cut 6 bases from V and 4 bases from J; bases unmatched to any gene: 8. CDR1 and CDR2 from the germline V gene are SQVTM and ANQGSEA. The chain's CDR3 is CSVETGDYNEKLFF. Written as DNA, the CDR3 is TGCAGCGTGGAAACAGGGGATTATAATGAAAAACTGTTTTTT.

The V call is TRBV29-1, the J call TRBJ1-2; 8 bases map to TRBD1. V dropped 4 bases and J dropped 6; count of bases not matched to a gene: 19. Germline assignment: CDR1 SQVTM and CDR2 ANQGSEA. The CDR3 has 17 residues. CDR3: CSVGPTMGPGGGDGYTF. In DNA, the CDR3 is TGCAGCGTTGGGCCAACTATGGGTCCAGGGGGCGGGGATGGCTACACCTTC.

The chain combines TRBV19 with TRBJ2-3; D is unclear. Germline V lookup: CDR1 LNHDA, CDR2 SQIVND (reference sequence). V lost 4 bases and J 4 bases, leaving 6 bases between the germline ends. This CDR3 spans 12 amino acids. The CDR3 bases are TGTGCCAGTAGTACCTTACCAGATACGCAGTATTTT. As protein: CASSTLPDTQYF.

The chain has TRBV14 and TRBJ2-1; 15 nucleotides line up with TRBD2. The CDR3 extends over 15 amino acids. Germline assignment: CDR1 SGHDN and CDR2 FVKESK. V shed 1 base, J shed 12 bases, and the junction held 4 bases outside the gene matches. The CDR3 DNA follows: TGTGCCAGCAGCCAAGGGACTAGCGGGAGGGGGCCGCAGTTCTTC. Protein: CASSQGTSGRGPQFF.

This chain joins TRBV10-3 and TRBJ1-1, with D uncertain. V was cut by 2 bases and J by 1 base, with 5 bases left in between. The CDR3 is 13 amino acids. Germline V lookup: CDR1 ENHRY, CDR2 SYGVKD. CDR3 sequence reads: CAISETGNTEAFF. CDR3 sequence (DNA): TGTGCCATCAGTGAGACCGGGAACACTGAAGCTTTCTTT.

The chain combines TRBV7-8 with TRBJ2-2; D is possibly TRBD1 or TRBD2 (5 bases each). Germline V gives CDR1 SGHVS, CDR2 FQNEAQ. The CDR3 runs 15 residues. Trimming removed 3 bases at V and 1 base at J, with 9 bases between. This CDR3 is CASSLGTGNTGELFF. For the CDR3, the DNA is TGTGCCAGCAGCTTGGGGACCGGGAACACCGGGGAGCTGTTTTTT.

Written as DNA, the CDR3 is TGTGCCAGCAGCTTGTACGGTCAGCCCCAGCATTTT. This sequence encodes CASSLYGQPQHF. The chain recombines TRBV5-8 with TRBJ1-5; the D is unclear. This CDR3 has 12 amino acids. Germline CDR1 SGHTS, CDR2 YDEGEE. Between the trimmed V and J ends, which lost 1 base and 6 bases, there was a span of 5 bases.

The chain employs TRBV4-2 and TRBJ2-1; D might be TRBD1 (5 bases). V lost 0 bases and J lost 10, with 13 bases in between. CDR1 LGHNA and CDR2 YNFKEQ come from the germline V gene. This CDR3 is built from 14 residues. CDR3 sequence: CASSQDPQGREQFF. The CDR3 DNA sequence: TGTGCCAGCAGCCAAGATCCCCAGGGAAGGGAGCAGTTCTTC.

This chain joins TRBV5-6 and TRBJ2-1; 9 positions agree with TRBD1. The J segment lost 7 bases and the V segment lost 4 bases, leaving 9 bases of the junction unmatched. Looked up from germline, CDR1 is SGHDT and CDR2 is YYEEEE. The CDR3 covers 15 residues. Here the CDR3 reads CASSPLGQGENEQFF. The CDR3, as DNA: TGTGCCAGCAGCCCACTGGGACAGGGTGAAAATGAGCAGTTCTTC. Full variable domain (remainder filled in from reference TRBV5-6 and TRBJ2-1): DAGVTQSPTHLIKTRGQQVTLRCSPKSGHDTVSWYQQALGQGPQFIFQYYEEEERQRGNFPDRFSGHQFPNYSSELNVNALLLGDSALYLCASSPLGQGENEQFFGPGTRLTVL.

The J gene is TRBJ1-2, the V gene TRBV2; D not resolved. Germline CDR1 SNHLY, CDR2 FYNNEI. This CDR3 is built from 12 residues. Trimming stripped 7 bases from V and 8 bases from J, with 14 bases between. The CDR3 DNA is TGTGCCAGCACGGAGGTCTCAAGGGGCTACACCTTC. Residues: CASTEVSRGYTF.

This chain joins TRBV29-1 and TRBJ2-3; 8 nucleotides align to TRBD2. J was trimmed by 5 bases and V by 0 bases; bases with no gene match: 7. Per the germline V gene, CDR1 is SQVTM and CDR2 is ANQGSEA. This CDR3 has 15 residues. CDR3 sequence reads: CSVEDNGRAEDTQYF. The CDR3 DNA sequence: TGCAGCGTTGAAGATAACGGGAGGGCGGAAGATACGCAGTATTTT.